Listed below are T cell receptor beta chains from one sample, sequenced in a study of blood T cell repertoires in COVID-19. This table comes from immunoSEQ multiplex PCR, and its TCRdb copy is limited to in-frame clones, with some not included. Among 150,000 to 200,000 clones listed, 88% were seen once. Input material: peripheral blood. The receptors were gathered from a human donor in a cohort sampled during active COVID-19. The conserved cysteine and the conserved F or W are not part of the CDR3 here. Fields, in order: J gene, V gene, D gene, CDR3 protein. The D gene is left open where the match is weak.

J: TRBJ2-3
V: TRBV9
D: TRBD2
CDR3: ASSVTSGGVKDTQY

J: TRBJ2-7
V: TRBV6-6
D: TRBD1
CDR3: ASSYGTATYEQY

J: TRBJ2-7
V: TRBV30
D: -
CDR3: AWSVPQRALYEQY

J: TRBJ2-7
V: TRBV20-1
D: TRBD2
CDR3: SASGTSGYYEQY

J: TRBJ2-6
V: TRBV3-1/TRBV3-2
D: -
CDR3: ASSQVAAGANVLT

J: TRBJ1-1
V: TRBV2
D: -
CDR3: ASRYTGNTEAF

J: TRBJ2-5
V: TRBV28
D: TRBD2
CDR3: ASSFGGAIGETQY

J: TRBJ2-2
V: TRBV27
D: TRBD1
CDR3: ASRGTGGLSGTGELF

J: TRBJ2-6
V: TRBV28
D: TRBD2
CDR3: GAAGAFSGANVLT

J: TRBJ1-1
V: TRBV7-2
D: -
CDR3: ASSLVRGTEAF

J: TRBJ2-7
V: TRBV7-2
D: TRBD2
CDR3: ASSLMAGGPQYEQY

J: TRBJ1-4
V: TRBV5-1
D: -
CDR3: ASSPVIGGDEKLF

J: TRBJ2-7
V: TRBV5-5
D: TRBD2
CDR3: ASSLGAGGYEQY

J: TRBJ1-3
V: TRBV9
D: TRBD1
CDR3: ASSVAGGPGGRSGNTIY

J: TRBJ2-3
V: TRBV6-5
D: -
CDR3: ASKSSGGTDTQY

J: TRBJ1-5
V: TRBV5-5
D: TRBD1
CDR3: ASSLVGQGGQPQH

J: TRBJ2-2
V: TRBV5-4
D: -
CDR3: ASSLALAPGELF

J: TRBJ2-7
V: TRBV30
D: -
CDR3: AWSRRYEQY

J: TRBJ2-3
V: TRBV15
D: TRBD1
CDR3: ATSRPLTGDGTDTQY

J: TRBJ2-7
V: TRBV9
D: TRBD1
CDR3: ASSVGEGAGTYEQY

J: TRBJ2-7
V: TRBV29-1
D: TRBD1
CDR3: SVESQGSSLEQY

J: TRBJ1-4
V: TRBV6-2/TRBV6-3
D: -
CDR3: ASSLDPTGKLF

J: TRBJ1-4
V: TRBV2
D: -
CDR3: ASSETSELF

J: TRBJ2-1
V: TRBV18
D: -
CDR3: ASSPAGNEQF

J: TRBJ2-1
V: TRBV10-3
D: TRBD1
CDR3: AIEGTGSNEQF

J: TRBJ2-7
V: TRBV27
D: TRBD1
CDR3: ASSLGPGQGAREQY

J: TRBJ2-3
V: TRBV2
D: TRBD2
CDR3: ASRKASGGAGGADTQY

J: TRBJ2-5
V: TRBV19
D: TRBD2
CDR3: ASSIGLAGVETQY

J: TRBJ2-1
V: TRBV5-6
D: TRBD2
CDR3: ASSLDLAGGLEQF

J: TRBJ2-6
V: TRBV11-2
D: -
CDR3: ASTLGALGANVLT

J: TRBJ1-3
V: TRBV5-1
D: TRBD1
CDR3: ASSLEGGGNTIY

J: TRBJ1-4
V: TRBV28
D: TRBD1
CDR3: ASSHIGTPTTGVSLPVTNEKLF

J: TRBJ1-6
V: TRBV6-5
D: -
CDR3: ASRGASSYNSPLH

J: TRBJ2-1
V: TRBV29-1
D: TRBD2
CDR3: SVGGGLAGEIQF

J: TRBJ1-3
V: TRBV5-1
D: TRBD1
CDR3: ASSLGTGYSGNTIY

J: TRBJ2-7
V: TRBV28
D: -
CDR3: ASSSPPLPEQY